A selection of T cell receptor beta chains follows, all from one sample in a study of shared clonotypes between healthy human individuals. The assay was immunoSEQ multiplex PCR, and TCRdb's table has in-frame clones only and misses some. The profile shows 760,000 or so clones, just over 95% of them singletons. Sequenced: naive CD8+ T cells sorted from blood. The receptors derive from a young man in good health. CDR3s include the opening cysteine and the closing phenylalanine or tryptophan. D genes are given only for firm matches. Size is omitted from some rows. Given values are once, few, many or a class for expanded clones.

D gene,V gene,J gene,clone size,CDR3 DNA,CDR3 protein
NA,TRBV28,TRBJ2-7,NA,TGTGCCAGCAGTTTATCGGGTGAGGGATACGAGCAGTACTTC,CASSLSGEGYEQYF
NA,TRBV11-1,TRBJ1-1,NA,TGTGCCAGCAGCTCCGAATTTCTGGGTTCCCCTGAAGCTTTCTTT,CASSSEFLGSPEAFF
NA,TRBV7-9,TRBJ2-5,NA,TGTGCCAGCAGCTTAGTAGGGGAAAGGGAAGAGACCCAGTACTTC,CASSLVGEREETQYF
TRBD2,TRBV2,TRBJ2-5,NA,TGTGCCAGCAGTGGAGCGGGGGAAGAGACCCAGTACTTC,CASSGAGEETQYF
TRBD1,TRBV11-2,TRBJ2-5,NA,TGTGCCAGCAGCCCTCGAGACAGGGGCCACCAAGAGACCCAGTACTTC,CASSPRDRGHQETQYF
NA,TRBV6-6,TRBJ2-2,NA,TGTGCCAGCAGTCGGACAGTAGCCTCGAACACCGGGGAGCTGTTTTTT,CASSRTVASNTGELFF
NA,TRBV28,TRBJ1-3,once,TGTGCCAGCAGGCTAACAGGCGGCTCTGGAAACACCATATATTTT,CASRLTGGSGNTIYF
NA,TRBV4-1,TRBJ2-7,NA,TGCGCCAGCAGCCAAGATGGCAGGGAGCAGTACTTC,CASSQDGREQYF
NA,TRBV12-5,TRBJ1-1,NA,TGTGCTAGTGGTTTGGTAGGGGCCTGGGGCACTGAAGCTTTCTTT,CASGLVGAWGTEAFF
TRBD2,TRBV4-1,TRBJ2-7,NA,TGCGCCAGCAGCCATGAAGAGACTAGCGGGGGCCGGGACGAGCAGTACTTC,CASSHEETSGGRDEQYF
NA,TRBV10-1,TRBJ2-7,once,TGCGCCAGCAGTCCGAGCAGGGACATTGGCTACGAGCAGTACTTC,CASSPSRDIGYEQYF
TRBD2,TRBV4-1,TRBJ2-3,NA,TGCGCCAGCAGCCCATTCGTAGCGGGAGGAGGGGTATTGACAGATACGCAGTATTTT,CASSPFVAGGGVLTDTQYF
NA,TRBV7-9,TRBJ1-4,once,TGTGCCAGCAGCTTAGTGGGGGTTGATGAAAAACTGTTTTTT,CASSLVGVDEKLFF
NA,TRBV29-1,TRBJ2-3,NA,TGCAGCGTTGGTCTGGGGCCTAGCGTTTCAGATACGCAGTATTTT,CSVGLGPSVSDTQYF
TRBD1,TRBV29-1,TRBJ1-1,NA,TGCAGCGTTTTTCCCGGGACAGACGACCAGGGGATCCCTGAAGCTTTCTTT,CSVFPGTDDQGIPEAFF
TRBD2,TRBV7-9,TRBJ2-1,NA,TGTGCCAGCAGCGGCCCTGGGGGAGCGGGAGGGATCTACAATGAGCAGTTCTTC,CASSGPGGAGGIYNEQFF
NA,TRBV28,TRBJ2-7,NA,TGTGCCAGCAGTTCTTTAAACAGGGCCAGCTACGAGCAGTACTTC,CASSSLNRASYEQYF
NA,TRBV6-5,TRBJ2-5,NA,TGTGCCAGCAGATACATCCTGGAATCGTACCAAGAGACCCAGTACTTC,CASRYILESYQETQYF
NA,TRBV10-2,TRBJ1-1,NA,TGCGCCAGCAGTGAGTCAAGGACAGAAGCTTTCTTT,CASSESRTEAFF
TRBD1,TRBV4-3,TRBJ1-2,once,TGCGCCAGCAGCCCCGATCCGGGACAGGGAGGAGGCTACACCTTC,CASSPDPGQGGGYTF
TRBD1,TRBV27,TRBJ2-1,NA,TGTGCCAGCAGTCCGGCAGGGGGCTACAATGAGCAGTTCTTC,CASSPAGGYNEQFF
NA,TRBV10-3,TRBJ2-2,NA,TGTGCCACCGGAACCGGGGAGCTGTTTTTT,CATGTGELFF
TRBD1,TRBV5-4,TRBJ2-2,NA,TGTGCCAGCAGTTTGGACAGGGTGACCGGGGAGCTGTTTTTT,CASSLDRVTGELFF
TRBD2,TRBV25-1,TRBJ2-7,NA,TGTGCCAGCAGTATGTCGGGACTAGCGGCTGAGCAGTACTTC,CASSMSGLAAEQYF
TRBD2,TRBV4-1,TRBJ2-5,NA,TGCGCCAGCAGCCAAGTGGGGGGGGTGACCCAGTACTTC,CASSQVGGVTQYF
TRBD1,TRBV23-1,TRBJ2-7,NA,TGCGCCAGCAGTCAATCTAAGGGGGCGGCCTACGAGCAGTACTTC,CASSQSKGAAYEQYF
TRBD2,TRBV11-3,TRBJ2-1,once,TGTGCCAGCAGCCCTCGCCCTAGCGGGACTTACAATGAGCAGTTCTTC,CASSPRPSGTYNEQFF
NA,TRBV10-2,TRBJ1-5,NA,TGCGCCAGCAGTGAGATTACGGGGGGCGGTCAGCCCCAGCATTTT,CASSEITGGGQPQHF
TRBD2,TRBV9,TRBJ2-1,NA,TGTGCCAGCAGCGTAGAAGGTTCGGGGGGGTTTTTCTACAATGAGCAGTTCTTC,CASSVEGSGGFFYNEQFF
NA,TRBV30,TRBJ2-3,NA,TGTGCCTGCGGACATGCAGCAGATACGCAGTATTTT,CACGHAADTQYF
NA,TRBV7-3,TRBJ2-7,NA,TGTGCCAGCAGCCTAGGACCTTCCTACGAGCAGTACTTC,CASSLGPSYEQYF
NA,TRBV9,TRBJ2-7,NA,TGTGCCAGCAGCGCCGGGGAGGACTCCTACGAGCAGTACTTC,CASSAGEDSYEQYF
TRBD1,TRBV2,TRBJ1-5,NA,TGTGCCAGCAGTGGCAACAGGGGGAATCAGCCCCAGCATTTT,CASSGNRGNQPQHF
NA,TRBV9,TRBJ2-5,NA,TGTGCCAGCAGCGGAGCTCTGAGCCCAGACCCCATAGGCCAAGAGACCCAGTACTTC,CASSGALSPDPIGQETQYF
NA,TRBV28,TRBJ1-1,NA,TGTGCCAGCAGTCCCCGGGGGGGGATACTTGAAGCTTTCTTT,CASSPRGGILEAFF
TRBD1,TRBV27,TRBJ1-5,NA,TGTGCCAGCAGTTTGGACAGGGGTGGAAATCAGCCCCAGCATTTT,CASSLDRGGNQPQHF
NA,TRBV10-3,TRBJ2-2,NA,TGTGCCATCGGTGACACCGGGGAGCTGTTTTTT,CAIGDTGELFF
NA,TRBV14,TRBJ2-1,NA,TGTGCCAGCAGCCAATGGACCAGCACGGTTTACAATGAGCAGTTCTTC,CASSQWTSTVYNEQFF
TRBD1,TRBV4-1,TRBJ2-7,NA,TGCGCCAGCAGCCAAGATCAAGGGACAGGGGTGTACGAGCAGTACTTC,CASSQDQGTGVYEQYF
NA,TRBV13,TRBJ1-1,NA,TGTGCCAGCCGACGGGGGGACACTGAAGCTTTCTTT,CASRRGDTEAFF
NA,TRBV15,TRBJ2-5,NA,TGTGCCACCAGCAGAGACCAAGAGACCCAGTACTTC,CATSRDQETQYF
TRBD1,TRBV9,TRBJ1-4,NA,TGTGCCAGCAGCGAAGGGACAGGTGCCACAGAAAAACTGTTTTTT,CASSEGTGATEKLFF
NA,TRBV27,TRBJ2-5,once,TGTGCCAGCAGTTTAGCGCAAACTGGGGCCCAGTACTTC,CASSLAQTGAQYF
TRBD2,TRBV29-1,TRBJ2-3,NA,TGCAGCACTTGGACTAGCGCGACAGATACGCAGTATTTT,CSTWTSATDTQYF
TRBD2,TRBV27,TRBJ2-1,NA,TGTGCCAGCAGTTTGAGTAGAGCGGGGGACAATGAGCAGTTCTTC,CASSLSRAGDNEQFF
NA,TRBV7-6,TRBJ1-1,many,TGTGCCAGCAGCTTAGGCGCGTACACTGAAGCTTTCTTT,CASSLGAYTEAFF
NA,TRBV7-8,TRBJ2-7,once,TGTGCCAGCAGCTTAGCGGACGGCTACGAGCAGTACTTC,CASSLADGYEQYF
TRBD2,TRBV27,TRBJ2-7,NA,TGTGCCAGCAGGGTCTCTAGCGGTCTTTACGAGCAGTACTTC,CASRVSSGLYEQYF
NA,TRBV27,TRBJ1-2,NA,TGTGCCAGCAGTTTCGGCGGGAACTATGGCTACACCTTC,CASSFGGNYGYTF
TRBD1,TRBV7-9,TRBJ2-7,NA,TGTGCCAGCAGCGCCGGACAGGGGGCTAGGCACGAGCAGTACTTC,CASSAGQGARHEQYF
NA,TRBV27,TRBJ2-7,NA,TGTGCCAGCAGTCCGTCCTCGGGCCTGTCCAACTACGAGCAGTACTTC,CASSPSSGLSNYEQYF
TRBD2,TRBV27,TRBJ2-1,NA,TGTGCCAGCAGGGGTTCCGGGACTACTAAGATGGGGCAGTTCTTC,CASRGSGTTKMGQFF
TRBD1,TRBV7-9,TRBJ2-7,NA,TGTGCCAGCAGCGGAGACAGGGTTTATCCCTACGAGCAGTACTTC,CASSGDRVYPYEQYF
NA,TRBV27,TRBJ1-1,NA,TGTGCCAGCAGTTTATCCCAAATGAACACTGAAGCTTTCTTT,CASSLSQMNTEAFF
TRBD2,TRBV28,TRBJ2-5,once,TGTGCCAGCAGCTCCCCTAGCGGACAAGAGACCCAGTACTTC,CASSSPSGQETQYF
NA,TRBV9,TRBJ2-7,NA,TGTGCCAGCAGCACAAACAGCGGAGCCTACGAGCAGTACTTC,CASSTNSGAYEQYF
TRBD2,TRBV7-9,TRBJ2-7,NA,TGTGCCAGCAGTTCCAGCGGGGATTCTACCTACGAGCAGTACTTC,CASSSSGDSTYEQYF